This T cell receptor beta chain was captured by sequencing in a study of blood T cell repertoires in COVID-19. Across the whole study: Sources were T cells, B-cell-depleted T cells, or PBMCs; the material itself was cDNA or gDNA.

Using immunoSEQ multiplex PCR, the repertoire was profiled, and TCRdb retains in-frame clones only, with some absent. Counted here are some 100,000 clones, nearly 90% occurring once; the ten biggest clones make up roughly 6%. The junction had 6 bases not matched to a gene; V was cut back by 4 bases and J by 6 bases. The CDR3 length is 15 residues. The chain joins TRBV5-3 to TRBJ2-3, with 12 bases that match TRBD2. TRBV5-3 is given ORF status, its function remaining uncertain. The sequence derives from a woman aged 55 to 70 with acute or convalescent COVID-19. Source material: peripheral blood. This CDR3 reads CARSLGLAGMDTQYF. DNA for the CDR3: TGTGCCAGAAGCCTCGGACTAGCGGGAATGGATACGCAGTATTTT.